Shown below are 17 T cell receptor beta chains from a single sample sequenced in a study of CD8+ T cells in alopecia areata. The treatment: oral pan-JAK inhibitor, 5-10 mg twice daily. The sequencing template was cDNA reverse transcribed from extracted RNA. Measured with immunoSEQ multiplex PCR; TCRdb has only the in-frame clones, and not every one. The table shows roughly 64,000 clones, with 46% occurring only once. The sample consisted of CD8+ T cells sorted from blood, taken at roughly week 36, from a patient treated with tofacitinib. The source is a human donor with alopecia areata.

The V and J genes are TRBV30 and TRBJ2-3; no firm D call. Germline-derived CDR1 and CDR2 are GTSNPN and SVGIG (reference sequence). The CDR3 is 12 residues long. With 3 bases removed from V and 5 bases from J, the gap between germline ends came to 9 bases. CDR3 sequence: CAWSLGRDTQYF. CDR3 coding DNA: TGTGCCTGGAGCCTAGGCCGAGATACGCAGTATTTT.

Written as DNA, the CDR3 is TGCGCCAGCGGGTTCTTCGTCCTGACTTTC. This encodes CASGFFVLTF. The rearrangement links TRBV23-1 to TRBJ2-6; D ambiguous. TRBV23-1 has ORF status, its function being uncertain. The V end lost 8 bases, the J end lost 12 bases, and 8 bases lay between the germline ends. The CDR3 extends over 10 amino acids.

The CDR3 reads CASSLQTGSTYEQYF. The CDR3 coding sequence is TGCGCCAGCAGCTTACAGACAGGCTCAACCTACGAGCAGTACTTC. The gene calls are TRBV5-1 and TRBJ2-7; TRBD1 is a possible D gene (6 bases). Germline V gene sequence: CDR1 SGHRS, CDR2 YFSETQ. Trimming shortened V by 2 bases and J by 2 bases, and 14 bases separated the two germline ends. This CDR3 region has 15 residues.

This chain links TRBV2 with TRBJ2-2; D is ambiguous. V lost 5 bases to trimming and J lost 6 bases, with 4 bases between them. Germline CDR1 SNHLY, CDR2 FYNNEI. This CDR3 comprises 11 residues. The CDR3 here is CASSPPGELFF. CDR3 sequence (DNA): TGTGCCAGCAGTCCCCCCGGGGAGCTGTTTTTT.

CDR3 sequence reads: CASTIGGASGYNEQFF. DNA of the CDR3: TGTGCCAGCACTATAGGGGGGGCTAGCGGTTACAATGAGCAGTTCTTC. The chain has TRBV25-1 and TRBJ2-1; possibly TRBD2 for D (7 bases). This CDR3 spans 16 amino acids. Trimming removed 7 bases from V and 4 bases from J, with 20 bases in between. Germline CDR1 reads MGHDK; CDR2 reads SYGVNS.

Only a few counts were recorded for this clone. The V and J genes are TRBV9 and TRBJ2-5, with 7 bases that match TRBD2. Germline CDR1 and CDR2: SGDLS and YYNGEE. The V gene end was trimmed by 6 bases and the J gene end by 6 bases; junction bases not matched to a gene: 17. This CDR3 spans 16 amino acids. The CDR3 nucleotides read TGTGCCAGCACCCCTGGGGGGATACCCGGGGGGAAGACCCAGTACTTC. It encodes CASTPGGIPGGKTQYF.

The chain combines TRBV4-3 with TRBJ2-3; tentative D call: TRBD2 (5 bases). The length of the CDR3 is 17 residues. Between the trimmed V and J ends, which lost 1 base and 0 bases, there was a span of 14 bases. CDR1 is LGHNA and CDR2 is YSLEER in the germline V gene. The CDR3 bases are TGCGCCAGCAGCCAAGGGGTACTAGGAACTAGCACAGATACGCAGTATTTT. This encodes CASSQGVLGTSTDTQYF.

In its sample, this clone was seen a few times. The CDR3 DNA follows: TGCAGCGTCTCGGGACTATTCTACGAGCAGTACTTC. The encoded protein is CSVSGLFYEQYF. V is TRBV29-1 and J is TRBJ2-7; 7 positions match TRBD2. V was pared by 6 bases and J by 3 bases, with 5 bases of the junction left unmatched. The CDR3 contains 12 residues. Germline V CDR1 and CDR2: SQVTM, ANQGSEA.

This clone was counted only a few times. The gene calls are TRBV27 and TRBJ2-7; 8 bases are shared with TRBD1. This CDR3 is built from 15 residues. Germline-derived CDR1 and CDR2 are MNHEY and SMNVEV (reference sequence). Unmatched junction bases numbered 8, after V lost 7 bases and J lost 0 bases. The CDR3 protein is CASKTWQGASYEQYF. CDR3 in DNA: TGTGCCAGCAAAACATGGCAGGGGGCCTCCTACGAGCAGTACTTC.

This clone was recorded a few times. In DNA form, the CDR3 reads TGCAGCGTCCGGGTCCTCGAGCAGTACTTC. Translation gives CSVRVLEQYF. This chain joins TRBV29-1 and TRBJ2-7; the D is unclear. Germline CDR1 reads SQVTM; CDR2 reads ANQGSEA. V was pared by 6 bases and J by 6 bases, with 9 bases between. The CDR3 totals 10 residues.

A few counts support this clone. The rearrangement links TRBV29-1 to TRBJ1-4; perhaps TRBD1 as D (5 bases). This CDR3 comprises 14 residues. CDR1 SQVTM and CDR2 ANQGSEA come from the germline V gene. Trimming stripped 6 bases from V and 3 bases from J, with 14 bases between. The CDR3 coding sequence is TGCAGCGTAGCAACAGGCGCCTCTAATGAAAAACTGTTTTTT. Protein: CSVATGASNEKLFF.

The chain recombines TRBV4-1 with TRBJ2-5; 7 positions match TRBD2. The CDR3 contains 15 residues. Germline trimming cut 3 bases from V and 4 bases from J; bases unmatched to any gene: 8. Looked up from germline, CDR1 is MGHRA and CDR2 is YSYEKL. In nucleotides, the CDR3 is TGCGCCAGCAGCCAGAGCAGCGGGACCTTAGAGACCCAGTACTTC. As protein: CASSQSSGTLETQYF.

J is TRBJ1-1 and V is TRBV30; D is perhaps TRBD1 (5 bases). With 3 bases removed from V and 1 base from J, the gap between germline ends came to 12 bases. The CDR3 covers 14 residues. Per the germline V gene, CDR1 is GTSNPN and CDR2 is SVGIG (reference sequence). CDR3 sequence: CAWRLAGGNTEAFF. DNA of the CDR3: TGTGCCTGGAGACTCGCTGGGGGGAACACTGAAGCTTTCTTT. The complete variable domain, with remaining parts taken from reference TRBV30 and TRBJ1-1, reads SQTIHQWPATLVQPVGSPLSLECTVEGTSNPNLYWYRQAAGRGLQLLFYSVGIGQISSEVPQNLSASRPQDRQFILSSKKLLLSDSGFYLCAWRLAGGNTEAFFGQGTRLTVV.

The chain employs TRBV27 and TRBJ2-7; D gene unclear. The CDR3 runs to 13 residues. Germline V gives CDR1 MNHEY, CDR2 SMNVEV (reference sequence). V lost 3 bases and J lost 3, with 9 bases in between. For the CDR3, the DNA is TGTGCCAGCAGTTTTGGCAAAGGCTACGAGCAGTACTTC. This gives the protein CASSFGKGYEQYF.

The chain carries TRBV7-3 and TRBJ2-1; tentative D call: TRBD2 (6 bases). This CDR3 has 16 residues. Trimming shortened V by 5 bases and J by 6 bases, and 20 bases separated the two germline ends. Germline CDR1 SGHTA, CDR2 FQGTGA. CDR3 in DNA: TGTGCCAGCAGCCCCTCCCACAGCGGAGGGCCCAATGAGCAGTTCTTC. Amino acids: CASSPSHSGGPNEQFF.

The chain combines TRBV4-1 with TRBJ2-7; 7 bases agree with TRBD2. V was pared by 4 bases and J by 0 bases, with 9 bases of the junction left unmatched. Germline CDR1 MGHRA, CDR2 YSYEKL. This CDR3 region has 16 residues. CDR3 in amino acids: CASSLMGLQSSYEQYF. In nucleotides, the CDR3 is TGCGCCAGCAGCCTTATGGGACTACAAAGCTCCTACGAGCAGTACTTC.

The rearrangement uses TRBV28 and TRBJ1-1; tentatively, D is TRBD1 (6 bases). The length of the CDR3 is 15 residues. Deletions cut 4 bases from V and 5 bases from J, with 17 bases between. Germline CDR1 reads MDHEN; CDR2 reads SYDVKM. Here the CDR3 reads CASSSTYTGRTEAFF. The CDR3, as DNA: TGTGCCAGCAGTTCCACCTACACAGGGAGGACTGAAGCTTTCTTT.